These 31 T cell receptor beta chains were all obtained from the same sample, sequenced in a study of human T cells and chemical hapten exposure. One entry per CDR3 protein, called by TCRdb with MiXCR from the RACE reads. The sample carries 180,000 or so distinct CDR3 sequences, about 20% recorded once. Time point given: patch test 1, 2 weeks after DPC sensitization. The sample's treatment: therapeutic diphenylcyclopropenone sensitization with weekly scalp DPC. The sample here was whole blood, taken in connection with sensitization to the hapten diphenylcyclopropenone (DPC). The receptor source for this set is a woman aged 45-60 years with alopecia areata. Some clones in this sample may be carry-over from other donors' samples.

This clonotype has more than one count but fewer than ten. V usage is TRBV5-1 and J usage is TRBJ2-5; 7 positions agree with TRBD1. This CDR3 contains 14 residues. V lost 4 bases and J lost 4; bases outside the gene matches: 7. Germline V lookup: CDR1 SGHRS, CDR2 YFSETQ. CDR3 sequence reads: CASSVKGAGETQYF. The DNA of the CDR3 is TGCGCCAGCAGCGTCAAGGGGGCAGGAGAGACCCAGTACTTC. The full variable domain, rest sourced from reference TRBV5-1 and TRBJ2-5, is KAGVTQTPRYLIKTRGQQVTLSCSPISGHRSVSWYQQTPGQGLQFLFEYFSETQRNKGNFPGRFSGRQFSNSRSEMNVSTLELGDSALYLCASSVKGAGETQYFGPGTRLLVL.

This clonotype has more than one count but fewer than ten. The chain combines TRBV20-1 with TRBJ2-2, with TRBD2 matching 9 bases. Germline CDR1 is DFQATT and CDR2 is SNEGSKA (reference sequence). After removal of 4 bases from V and 1 base from J, the junction contained 7 bases not matched to a gene. The CDR3 has 16 residues. The CDR3 spells CSAKRGRAGNTGELFF. The CDR3 DNA follows: TGCAGTGCTAAGCGCGGGAGGGCGGGGAACACCGGGGAGCTGTTTTTT.

As to this clonotype: Its ends do not fully match the called genes, so a read error is possible. This chain links TRBV20-1 with TRBJ1-2; no clear D. CDR1 is DFQATT and CDR2 is SNEGSKA in the germline V gene (reference sequence). The CDR3 extends over 12 amino acids. The CDR3 is CSASFGSYGYNF. In nucleotides, the CDR3 is TGCAGTGCTAGTTTCGGATCCTATGGCTACAACTTC.

This chain connects TRBV9 to TRBJ1-6, with D maybe TRBD1 (5 bases). CDR3 length: 15 amino acids. V gave up 3 bases and J gave up 7 bases, with 14 bases separating them. Germline loops: CDR1 SGDLS, CDR2 YYNGEE. The CDR3 loop is CASSAAGLMNSPLHF. The DNA for the CDR3 is TGTGCCAGCAGCGCGGCGGGGCTGATGAATTCACCCCTCCACTTT.

The genes are TRBV12-3 or TRBV12-4 and TRBJ2-3; D assignment may be TRBD1 or TRBD2 (5 bases each). The CDR3 contains 12 residues. V lost 7 bases, J lost 10 bases, and 15 bases lay in between. Here the CDR3 reads CASMRDGPAQYF. CDR3 DNA: TGTGCCAGCATGAGGGACGGCCCGGCGCAGTATTTT.

The chain has TRBV20-1 and TRBJ2-7; 7 nucleotides line up with TRBD1. After removal of 5 bases from V and 3 bases from J, the junction contained 4 bases not matched to a gene. The CDR3 loop spans 12 amino acids. The germline V gene has CDR1 DFQATT and CDR2 SNEGSKA (reference sequence). DNA of the CDR3: TGCAGTGCTCGACAGGGTCTCTACGAGCAGTACTTC. This translates into CSARQGLYEQYF.

The chain combines TRBV6-5 with TRBJ1-5; a possible D gene is TRBD1 (6 bases). The CDR3 is 17 amino acids. The germline V gene has CDR1 MNHEY and CDR2 SVGAGI. Trimming removed 5 bases at V and 0 bases at J, with 17 bases between. The CDR3 protein is CASSETWTASSNQPQHF. In DNA form, the CDR3 reads TGTGCCAGCAGTGAAACCTGGACAGCGTCTAGCAATCAGCCCCAGCATTTT.

For the CDR3, the DNA is TGTGCCAGCAGTCTTTCGGAGAGGTCTCAGTTCTTC. It specifies CASSLSERSQFF. The gene calls are TRBV12-3 or TRBV12-4 and TRBJ2-1, with unresolved D. Deletions cut 5 bases from V and 13 bases from J, with 15 bases between. This CDR3 is built from 12 residues.

This sequence joins TRBV20-1 and TRBJ2-1; 11 bases map to TRBD2. After removal of 0 bases from V and 9 bases from J, the junction contained 7 bases not matched to a gene. Germline V lookup: CDR1 DFQATT, CDR2 SNEGSKA (reference sequence). CDR3 length: 15 amino acids. CDR3 bases: TGCAGTGCTAGAGATGGTCGGCTAGCGGGAGGTGAGCAGTTCTTC. Encoded protein: CSARDGRLAGGEQFF.

The V gene is TRBV2, the J gene TRBJ1-1; no reliable D call. The ends were cut back, 9 bases at V and 1 base at J, with 9 bases in the middle. The CDR3 spans 12 residues. CDR1 is SNHLY, CDR2 FYNNEI, per germline. The CDR3 is CARGRPNTEAFF. As DNA, the CDR3 is TGTGCCAGAGGCCGGCCGAACACTGAAGCTTTCTTT.

A few counts support this clonotype. The rearrangement joins TRBV4-2 to TRBJ2-2; 9 bases are a match to TRBD2. J gave up 5 bases and V 0 bases, and 10 bases lay outside the gene matches. The CDR3 has 18 residues. CDR1 LGHNA and CDR2 YNFKEQ come from the germline V gene. CDR3 protein: CASSQEVAGGTRTGELFF. In DNA, the CDR3 is TGTGCCAGCAGCCAAGAGGTCGCGGGAGGGACGAGGACCGGGGAGCTGTTTTTT.

This chain uses TRBV25-1 with TRBJ1-6; D might be TRBD1 (6 bases). With 9 bases removed from V and 9 bases from J, the gap between germline ends came to 21 bases. Germline CDR1 and CDR2: MGHDK and SYGVNS. This CDR3 spans 15 amino acids. As DNA, the CDR3 is TGTGCCAGTAGCCGATATGGGGGCGCCGGTTCACCCCTCCACTTT. Its translation is CASSRYGGAGSPLHF.

The chain joins TRBV5-1 to TRBJ2-3; TRBD2 matches at 8 bases. Unmatched junction bases numbered 3, after V lost 0 bases and J lost 0 bases. The CDR3 runs to 16 residues. Germline V gives CDR1 SGHRS, CDR2 YFSETQ. This CDR3 is CASSLALAESTDTQYF. CDR3 nucleotides: TGCGCCAGCAGCTTGGCACTAGCGGAGAGCACAGATACGCAGTATTTT.

The chain couples TRBV9 to TRBJ2-3; tentative D call: TRBD2 (6 bases). Trimming shortened V by 4 bases and J by 4 bases, and 16 bases separated the two germline ends. CDR3 size: 15 residues. Germline CDR1 SGDLS, CDR2 YYNGEE. CDR3 in amino acids: CASSIRTNPPDTQYF. The CDR3 bases are TGTGCCAGCAGCATACGGACTAACCCCCCAGATACGCAGTATTTT.

The gene calls are TRBV12-3 or TRBV12-4 and TRBJ1-1; TRBD1 might be the D (5 bases). V was cut by 7 bases and J by 1 base, with 16 bases left in between. The CDR3 is 15 residues long. For the CDR3, the DNA is TGTGCCAGCAAAAGGACCGGGACTGAGAACACTGAAGCTTTCTTT. It specifies CASKRTGTENTEAFF.

The chain carries TRBV15 and TRBJ2-2; a weak D match, TRBD2 (6 bases). V was cut by 5 bases and J by 2 bases, with 15 bases left in between. Germline lookup yields CDR1 LNHNV and CDR2 YYDKDF (reference sequence). The CDR3 extends over 16 amino acids. The CDR3 nucleotides are TGTGCCACCAGCGAGGGGCAGGGAGGTAACACCGGGGAGCTGTTTTTT. Its translation: CATSEGQGGNTGELFF.

This clonotype was seen only a few times. This chain uses TRBV7-2 with TRBJ1-5, with 10 bases matching TRBD1. The CDR3 consists of 16 residues. Germline V gene lookup returns CDR1 SGHTA and CDR2 FQGNSA. The V segment lost 2 bases and the J segment 3 bases; nucleotides outside the gene matches: 4. The CDR3 is CASSLLGQGINQPQHF. In DNA form, the CDR3 reads TGTGCCAGCAGCTTACTGGGACAGGGGATCAATCAGCCCCAGCATTTT.

J is TRBJ2-1 and V is TRBV3-1; D possibly uses TRBD1 or TRBD2 (5 bases each). CDR3 size: 17 residues. CDR1 is LGHDT, CDR2 YNNKEL, per germline (reference sequence). The germline V and J ends were trimmed by 6 bases and 3 bases, with 21 bases remaining between them. The CDR3 loop reads CASSLLPGTHSYNEQFF. The CDR3 DNA reads TGTGCCAGCAGTCTTCTCCCAGGGACCCACAGCTACAATGAGCAGTTCTTC.

In its sample, this clonotype was seen a few times. The V and J genes are TRBV6-2 or TRBV6-3 and TRBJ2-1; TRBD2 matches 11 bases. The CDR3 has 15 amino acids. Germline CDR1 is MNHEY and CDR2 is SVGEGT. V dropped 6 bases and J dropped 8; count of bases not matched to a gene: 9. The CDR3 coding sequence is TGTGCCAGCAGACCCACTAGCGGGAGTTCTGATGAGCAGTTCTTC. Translated: CASRPTSGSSDEQFF.

The table lists this clonotype with a few counts. V is TRBV10-3 and J is TRBJ1-4, with TRBD1 matching over 8 bases. Germline-derived CDR1 and CDR2 are ENHRY and SYGVKD. Losses at the gene ends were 4 bases for V and 1 base for J; bases not matched to a gene: 2. The CDR3 is 15 amino acids. CDR3 nucleotide sequence: TGTGCCATCAGTGCAGGACAGGGAACTAATGAAAAACTGTTTTTT. It is translated as CAISAGQGTNEKLFF.

This clonotype was observed a few times. The genes are TRBV28 and TRBJ2-7, with 10 bases lining up with TRBD1. This CDR3 spans 14 amino acids. Germline CDR1 and CDR2: MDHEN and SYDVKM. The V and J ends lost 6 bases and 6 bases, in that order; junction bases with no gene match: 8. The CDR3 DNA follows: TGTGCCAGCAGGCTGCCGGGACAGGGGTTCGAGCAGTACTTC. It encodes CASRLPGQGFEQYF.

The sample holds a few counts of this clonotype. The chain has TRBV2 and TRBJ1-1; D is unclear. The CDR3 has 14 amino acids. The V end lost 3 bases, the J end lost 3 bases, and 11 bases lay between the germline ends. CDR1 is SNHLY and CDR2 is FYNNEI in the germline V gene. As DNA, the CDR3 is TGTGCCAGCAGTGAGGCCCCGGAGGACACTGAAGCTTTCTTT. This translates into CASSEAPEDTEAFF.

V is TRBV2 and J is TRBJ2-7; 8 positions agree with TRBD2. Per the germline V gene, CDR1 is SNHLY and CDR2 is FYNNEI. Losses at the gene ends were 2 bases for V and 0 bases for J; bases not matched to a gene: 9. The CDR3 is made up of 17 amino acids. The CDR3 DNA reads TGTGCCAGCAGTGAACCGGGAGGGGGACAAAGCTCCTACGAGCAGTACTTC. It codes for CASSEPGGGQSSYEQYF.

The chain has TRBV6-5 and TRBJ2-4; maybe TRBD1 (6 bases). Looked up from germline, CDR1 is MNHEY and CDR2 is SVGAGI. This CDR3 is built from 14 residues. Trimming removed 4 bases at V and 6 bases at J, with 13 bases between. In nucleotides, the CDR3 is TGTGCCAGCAGTTCTACAGGGTTCGTAAACATTCAGTACTTC. It encodes CASSSTGFVNIQYF.

In its sample, this clonotype was seen a few times. The CDR3: CSAIQEVPYEQYF. CDR3 sequence (DNA): TGCAGTGCAATACAGGAGGTACCCTACGAGCAGTACTTC. This chain connects TRBV20-1 to TRBJ2-7; D assignment may be TRBD1 or TRBD2 (5 bases each). V lost 6 bases and J 2 bases, leaving 14 bases between the germline ends. The germline V gene encodes CDR1 DFQATT and CDR2 SNEGSKA (reference sequence). CDR3 size: 13 residues.

The V call is TRBV29-1, the J call TRBJ1-1, with a possible D match to TRBD1 (5 bases). V dropped 3 bases and J dropped 5 bases, with 13 bases sitting between them. There are 13 residues in the CDR3. In germline, CDR1 is SQVTM, CDR2 ANQGSEA. CDR3 sequence reads: CSVDPGVGTEAFF. Here the CDR3 DNA reads TGCAGCGTTGATCCGGGGGTAGGGACTGAAGCTTTCTTT.

The sample holds a few counts of this clonotype. The chain joins TRBV24-1 to TRBJ2-1; 13 nucleotides agree with TRBD2. Germline V gives CDR1 KGHDR, CDR2 SFDVKD. The CDR3 is 16 amino acids. Germline trimming cut 3 bases from V and 8 bases from J; bases unmatched to any gene: 6. CDR3 residues: CATSDLGTSGNDEQFF. CDR3 in DNA: TGTGCCACCAGTGATCTTGGGACTAGCGGGAATGATGAGCAGTTCTTC.

The table lists this clonotype with a few counts. This chain joins TRBV7-8 and TRBJ2-1, with a possible D match to TRBD2 (6 bases). Germline V CDR1 and CDR2: SGHVS, FQNEAQ. Trimming removed 5 bases from V and 2 bases from J, with 19 bases in between. The CDR3 is 17 amino acids. CDR3 sequence (DNA): TGTGCCAGCAGCCAGCGGTTGGGAGGAACCCCCTACAATGAGCAGTTCTTC. This encodes CASSQRLGGTPYNEQFF.

The chain couples TRBV6-5 to TRBJ1-4; D unresolved. CDR3 length equals 14 residues. CDR1 and CDR2 (germline): MNHEY, SVGAGI. The V end lost 6 bases, the J end lost 0 bases, and 8 bases lay between the germline ends. The CDR3 region has the DNA TGTGCCAGCAGCGACGGTGCAACTAATGAAAAACTGTTTTTT. Residues: CASSDGATNEKLFF.

The genes are TRBV5-1 and TRBJ1-2; D ambiguous. This CDR3 comprises 15 residues. Per germline, CDR1 SGHRS and CDR2 YFSETQ. Trimming removed 4 bases from V and 5 bases from J, with 18 bases in between. DNA for the CDR3: TGCGCCAGCAGCCCTGAGGCAGATCTGCTATATGGCTACACCTTC. Residues: CASSPEADLLYGYTF.

The chain carries TRBV7-3 and TRBJ1-1; TRBD1 might be the D (5 bases). The CDR3 has 14 amino acids. Germline V gives CDR1 SGHTA, CDR2 FQGTGA. V shed 5 bases and J shed 0 bases, with 10 bases lying between them. The CDR3 DNA is TGTGCCAGCAGCACTCAGGGTTTGAACACTGAAGCTTTCTTT. Encoded protein: CASSTQGLNTEAFF. Combining the CDR3 with reference TRBV7-3 and TRBJ1-1 gives the whole variable domain GAGVSQTPSNKVTEKGKYVELRCDPISGHTALYWYRQSLGQGPEFLIYFQGTGAADDSGLPNDRFFAVRPEGSVSTLKIQRTERGDSAVYLCASSTQGLNTEAFFGQGTRLTVV.